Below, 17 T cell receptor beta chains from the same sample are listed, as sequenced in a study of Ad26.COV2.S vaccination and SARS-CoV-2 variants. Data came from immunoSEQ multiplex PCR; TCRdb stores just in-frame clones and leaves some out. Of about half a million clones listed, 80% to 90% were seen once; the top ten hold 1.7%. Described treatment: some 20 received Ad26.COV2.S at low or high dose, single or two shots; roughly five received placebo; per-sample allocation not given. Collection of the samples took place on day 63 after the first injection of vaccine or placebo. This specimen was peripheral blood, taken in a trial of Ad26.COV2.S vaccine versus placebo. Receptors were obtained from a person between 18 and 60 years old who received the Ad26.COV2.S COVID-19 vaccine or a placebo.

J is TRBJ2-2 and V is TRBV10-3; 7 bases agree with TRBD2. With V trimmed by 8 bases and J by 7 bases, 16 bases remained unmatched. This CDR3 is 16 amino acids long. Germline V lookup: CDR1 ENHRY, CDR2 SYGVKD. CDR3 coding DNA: TGTGCCATCCAAGGCCTGGGCGGGAGCGGTGGCGGGGAGCTGTTTTTT. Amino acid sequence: CAIQGLGGSGGGELFF.

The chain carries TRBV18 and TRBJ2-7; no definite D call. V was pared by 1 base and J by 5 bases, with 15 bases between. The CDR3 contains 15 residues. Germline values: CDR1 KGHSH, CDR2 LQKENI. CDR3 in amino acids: CASSPQPGPADEQYF. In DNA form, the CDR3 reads TGTGCCAGCTCACCACAACCAGGACCCGCCGACGAGCAGTACTTC.

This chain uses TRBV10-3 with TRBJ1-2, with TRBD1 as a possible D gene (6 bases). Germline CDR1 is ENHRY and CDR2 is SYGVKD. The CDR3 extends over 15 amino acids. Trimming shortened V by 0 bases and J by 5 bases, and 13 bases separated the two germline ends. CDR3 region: CAISESPGTPYGYTF. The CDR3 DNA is TGTGCCATCAGTGAGTCCCCCGGGACACCGTATGGCTACACCTTC.

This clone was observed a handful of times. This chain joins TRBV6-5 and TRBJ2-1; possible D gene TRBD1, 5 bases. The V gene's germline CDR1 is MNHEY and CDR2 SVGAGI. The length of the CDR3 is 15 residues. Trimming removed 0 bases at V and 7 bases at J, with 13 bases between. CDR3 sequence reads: CASSYSRGGLNEQFF. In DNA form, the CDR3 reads TGTGCCAGCAGTTACTCTAGGGGCGGCCTTAATGAGCAGTTCTTC.

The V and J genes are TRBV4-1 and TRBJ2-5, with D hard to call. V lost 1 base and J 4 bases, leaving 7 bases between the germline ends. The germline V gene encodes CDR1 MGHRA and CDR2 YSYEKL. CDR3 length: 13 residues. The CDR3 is CASSQGDRETQYF. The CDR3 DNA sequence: TGCGCCAGCAGCCAAGGCGACCGAGAGACCCAGTACTTC.

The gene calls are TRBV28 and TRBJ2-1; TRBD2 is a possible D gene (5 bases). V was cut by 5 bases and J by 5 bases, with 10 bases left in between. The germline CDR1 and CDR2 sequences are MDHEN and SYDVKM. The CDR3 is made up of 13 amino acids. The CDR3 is CASSIEEDNEQFF. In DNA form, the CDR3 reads TGTGCCAGCAGTATAGAGGAGGACAATGAGCAGTTCTTC.

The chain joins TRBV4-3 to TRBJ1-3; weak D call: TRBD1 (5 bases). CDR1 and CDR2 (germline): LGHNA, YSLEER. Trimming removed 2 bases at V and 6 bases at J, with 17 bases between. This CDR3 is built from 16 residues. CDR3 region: CASSQTVVGPPNTIYF. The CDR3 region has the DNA TGCGCCAGCAGCCAAACCGTCGTGGGACCCCCAAACACCATATATTTT.

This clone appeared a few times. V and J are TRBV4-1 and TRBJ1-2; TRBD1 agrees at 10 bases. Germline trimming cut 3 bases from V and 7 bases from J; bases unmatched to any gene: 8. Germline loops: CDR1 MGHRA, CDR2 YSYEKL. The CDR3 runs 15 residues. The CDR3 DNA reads TGCGCCAGCAGCCATCGGGACAGGGGTACGGTTGGCTACACCTTC. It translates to CASSHRDRGTVGYTF.

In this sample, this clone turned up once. This chain's CDR3 is CAWSAGTSGSSYNEQFF. CDR3 bases: TGTGCCTGGAGTGCCGGGACTAGCGGGAGCTCCTACAATGAGCAGTTCTTC. The rearrangement joins TRBV30 to TRBJ2-1; TRBD2 aligns across 14 bases. The ends lost 1 base at V and 0 bases at J; junction bases unmatched: 2. Per germline, CDR1 GTSNPN and CDR2 SVGIG (reference sequence). The CDR3 has 17 amino acids.

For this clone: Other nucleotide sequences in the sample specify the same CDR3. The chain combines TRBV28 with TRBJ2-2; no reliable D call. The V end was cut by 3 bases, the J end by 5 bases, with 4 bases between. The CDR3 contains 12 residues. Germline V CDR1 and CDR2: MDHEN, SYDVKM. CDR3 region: CASSFNTGELFF. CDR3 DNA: TGTGCCAGCAGTTTTAATACCGGGGAGCTGTTTTTT.

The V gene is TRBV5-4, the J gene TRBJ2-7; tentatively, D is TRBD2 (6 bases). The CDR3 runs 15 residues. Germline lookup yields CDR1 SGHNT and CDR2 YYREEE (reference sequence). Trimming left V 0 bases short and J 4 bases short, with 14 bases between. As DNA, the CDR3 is TGTGCCAGCAGCTTGGGTGGGGCAGGGAGGTACGAGCAGTACTTC. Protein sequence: CASSLGGAGRYEQYF.

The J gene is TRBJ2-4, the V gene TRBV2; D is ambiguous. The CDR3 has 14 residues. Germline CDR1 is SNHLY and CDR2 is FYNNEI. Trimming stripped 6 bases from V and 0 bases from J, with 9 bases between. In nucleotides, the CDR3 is TGTGCCAGCAGGGGTCAGCTAGCCAAAAACATTCAGTACTTC. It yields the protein CASRGQLAKNIQYF.

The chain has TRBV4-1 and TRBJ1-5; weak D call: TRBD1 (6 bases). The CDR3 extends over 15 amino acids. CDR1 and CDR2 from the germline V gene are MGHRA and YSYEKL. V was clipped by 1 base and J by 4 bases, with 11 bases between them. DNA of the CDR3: TGCGCCAGCAGCCAAGTGGGGACATGGAATCAGCCCCAGCATTTT. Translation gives CASSQVGTWNQPQHF.

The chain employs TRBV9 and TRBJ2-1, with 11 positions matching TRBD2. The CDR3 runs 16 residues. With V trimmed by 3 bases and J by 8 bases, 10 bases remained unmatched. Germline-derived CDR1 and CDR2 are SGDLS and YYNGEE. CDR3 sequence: CASSAKTSGIWYEQFF. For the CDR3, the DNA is TGTGCCAGCAGCGCGAAGACTAGCGGGATTTGGTATGAGCAGTTCTTC.

The CDR3 DNA sequence: TGTGCCAGCAGTGAAGGCCCCCTTGTGGAGCTGTTTTTT. It is translated as CASSEGPLVELFF. The chain recombines TRBV2 with TRBJ2-2; D call uncertain. V was clipped by 1 base and J by 10 bases, with 10 bases between them. The CDR3 length is 13 residues. Germline loops: CDR1 SNHLY, CDR2 FYNNEI.

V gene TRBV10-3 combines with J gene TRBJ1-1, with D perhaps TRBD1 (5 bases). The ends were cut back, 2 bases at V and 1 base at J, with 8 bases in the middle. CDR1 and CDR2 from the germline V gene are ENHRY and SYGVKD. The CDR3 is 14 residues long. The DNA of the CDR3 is TGTGCCATCAGTGAGCTAGGACAGAACACTGAAGCTTTCTTT. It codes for CAISELGQNTEAFF.

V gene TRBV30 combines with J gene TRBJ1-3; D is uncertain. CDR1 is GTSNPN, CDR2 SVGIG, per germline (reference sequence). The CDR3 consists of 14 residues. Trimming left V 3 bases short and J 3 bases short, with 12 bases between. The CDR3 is CAWSKGGDGNTIYF. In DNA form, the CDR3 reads TGTGCCTGGAGCAAGGGCGGGGATGGAAACACCATATATTTT.